The clone carrying this T cell receptor (beta chain) came up many times. Its antigen is not known. Regions amplified from RNA transcripts were the TCR beta CDR3 regions. HTBI primers were employed in a first-round RT-PCR of the TCR CDR3. TCRdb redid the calling of the multiplex PCR reads with MiXCR, one entry per CDR3 protein. This repertoire shows 500,000 to 650,000 distinct CDR3 sequences, roughly 14% found once; its top ten account for around 13%. The CDR3 sequence is 16 residues long. Germline-derived CDR1 and CDR2 are DFQATT and SNEGSKA (reference sequence). V dropped 2 bases and J dropped 0; count of bases not matched to a gene: 8. This specimen belongs to a study of T cells in Graves' hyperthyroidism and ophthalmopathy. As for the study in general: Before treatment of any kind, peripheral blood was taken at initial diagnosis. Study results and caveats: The model identified upcoming ophthalmopathy a median approximately six months ahead of onset.

Clinical symptoms, serum thyroxine and TRAb, thyroid ultrasound and orbital computed tomography were used for the diagnoses. This sample holds PBMCs from approximately 10 ml fresh peripheral blood. The sequenced sample was blood. The TCR sequence derives from a woman in her 50s with Graves' ophthalmopathy. The V and J genes are TRBV20-1 and TRBJ2-3; 7 bases match TRBD2. CDR3 in DNA: TGCAGTGCTAGACCCAAGATCGGGGGGAGCACAGATACGCAGTATTTT. This gives the protein CSARPKIGGSTDTQYF.